This T cell receptor beta chain was identified during a study of control samples from healthy donors and cancer patients. The method was immunoSEQ multiplex PCR; TCRdb's version includes in-frame clones alone and lacks a portion of them. The data contain 63,000 or so clones, approximately 84% of them seen just once; the ten biggest clones take up 25% to 35%. Germline CDR1 and CDR2: KGHDR and SFDVKD. The CDR3 contains 10 residues. V lost 4 bases and J lost 6, with 3 bases in between. This chain uses TRBV24-1 with TRBJ2-7; D ambiguous. The sequencing input was blood. The sequence derives from a man in his fifties or sixties in good health. CDR3 coding DNA: TGTGCCACCAGTGAGGGCGAGCAGTACTTC. Protein sequence: CATSEGEQYF.